This T cell receptor (beta chain) was retrieved from a study of T-cell memory formation after mild COVID-19. General observations from the study: A subset of responding clones appeared in pre-infection memory, suggesting cross-reactive memory joined. Second-wave clones with a day 37 peak had unconfirmed SARS-CoV-2 specificity.

Regarding this clonotype: Antigen specificity is unknown.

From the 5' RACE reads, TCRdb called clonotypes with MiXCR, one entry per CDR3 protein. The sample shows 380,000 or so distinct CDR3 sequences, 12% to 15% of them seen only once. V was clipped by 0 bases and J by 6 bases, with 9 bases between them. Per the germline V gene, CDR1 is MNHEY and CDR2 is SMNVEV (reference sequence). The CDR3 is 14 amino acids. This chain joins TRBV27 and TRBJ2-1; D is ambiguous. The sequenced material came from PBMCs or a T cell subset sorted from them (not recorded which). The origin of this receptor is a man aged 18 to 30 who had mild COVID-19 (a few samples of this study predate the infection). Cell type and time point are not known. The CDR3 spells CASSLSTSANEQFF. The CDR3 nucleotides are TGTGCCAGCAGTTTATCGACCTCTGCCAATGAGCAGTTCTTC.